A single sample is the source of the 9 T cell receptor beta chains below, sequenced in a study of cytomegalovirus exposure and HLA in healthy donors. The method was immunoSEQ multiplex PCR; TCRdb's version includes in-frame clones alone and lacks a portion of them. The repertoire includes some 50,000 clones, just over 90% of them detected once, and about 5.8% sits in the top ten. Sequencing was performed on PBMCs. The source is a woman between 18 and 29 years old in good health and CMV-seronegative.

This clone was detected once. The chain combines TRBV19 with TRBJ1-1; D is possibly TRBD1 (5 bases). Germline CDR1 is LNHDA and CDR2 is SQIVND (reference sequence). This CDR3 comprises 15 residues. The V end was cut by 4 bases, the J end by 4 bases, with 16 bases between. CDR3 nucleotides: TGTGCCAGTAGTACTGCCGGGCCCGGGGGCACTGAAGCTTTCTTT. Translating it yields CASSTAGPGGTEAFF.

The chain recombines TRBV5-5 with TRBJ2-7; 8 bases line up with TRBD1. With 3 bases clipped from V and 0 bases from J, the junction kept 5 bases outside the gene matches. The CDR3 spans 15 residues. The germline V gene has CDR1 SGHKS and CDR2 YYEKEE (reference sequence). CDR3 residues: CASSYQGASSYEQYV. The CDR3 nucleotides read TGTGCCAGCAGCTACCAGGGGGCGAGCTCCTACGAGCAGTACGTC.

This sequence joins TRBV23-1 and TRBJ2-1; tentatively, D is TRBD1 (6 bases). TRBV23-1 is placed among ORFs of uncertain function. Trimming removed 2 bases at V and 3 bases at J, with 17 bases between. This CDR3 is 17 amino acids long. CDR3: CASSQIPDSSLYNEQFF. The CDR3 region has the DNA TGCGCCAGCAGTCAAATTCCGGACAGCAGCCTCTACAATGAGCAGTTCTTC.

This chain links TRBV18 with TRBJ2-5; 8 bases align to TRBD2. Trimming removed 1 base from V and 1 base from J; junction bases left unmatched: 5. In germline, CDR1 is KGHSH, CDR2 LQKENI. This CDR3 spans 16 amino acids. CDR3 DNA: TGTGCCAGCTCACCACTCTCTAGCGGGCTCCAAGAGACCCAGTACTTC. It is translated as CASSPLSSGLQETQYF. The variable domain in full, completed from reference TRBV18 and TRBJ2-5, reads NAGVMQNPRHLVRRRGQEARLRCSPMKGHSHVYWYRQLPEEGLKFMVYLQKENIIDESGMPKERFSAEFPKEGPSILRIQQVVRGDSAAYFCASSPLSSGLQETQYFGPGTRLLVL.

In its sample, this clone was seen once. The chain employs TRBV9 and TRBJ1-5; D might be TRBD1 (6 bases). V dropped 4 bases and J dropped 5 bases, with 16 bases sitting between them. The CDR3 spans 15 residues. The germline CDR1 and CDR2 sequences are SGDLS and YYNGEE. The CDR3 protein is CASSRTAGRDQPQHF. For the CDR3, the DNA is TGTGCCAGCAGCCGGACAGCTGGGCGGGATCAGCCCCAGCATTTT.

The rearrangement uses TRBV11-2 and TRBJ1-2; D unresolved. There are 16 residues in the CDR3. Trimming took off 6 bases at V and 7 bases at J, with 24 bases between the two ends. Germline values: CDR1 SGHAT, CDR2 FQNNGV. The CDR3 is CASSQEGSPGIGGYTF. The CDR3 DNA is TGTGCCAGCAGTCAGGAAGGAAGCCCTGGAATCGGTGGCTACACCTTC.

V gene TRBV9 combines with J gene TRBJ2-5; 8 positions agree with TRBD2. V lost 3 bases, J lost 5 bases, and 9 bases stayed unmatched. The CDR3 has 15 amino acids. Germline values: CDR1 SGDLS, CDR2 YYNGEE. The CDR3 DNA sequence: TGTGCCAGCAGCGCCGTAGCGGGGCTCACGGAGACCCAGTACTTC. It encodes CASSAVAGLTETQYF. The full variable domain, its missing parts supplied by reference TRBV9 and TRBJ2-5, is DSGVTQTPKHLITATGQRVTLRCSPRSGDLSVYWYQQSLDQGLQFLIQYYNGEERAKGNILERFSAQQFPDLHSELNLSSLELGDSALYFCASSAVAGLTETQYFGPGTRLLVL.

V and J are TRBV18 and TRBJ2-1; maybe TRBD2 (6 bases). Germline-derived CDR1 and CDR2 are KGHSH and LQKENI. The CDR3 contains 13 residues. The V end lost 3 bases, the J end lost 6 bases, and 9 bases lay between the germline ends. The CDR3 sequence: CASSPGTFNEQFF. The CDR3 DNA is TGTGCCAGCTCACCCGGGACTTTCAATGAGCAGTTCTTC.

This clone was counted once. The CDR3 DNA is TGTGCCAGTAGTATCATTGGGACAGGGGACGGCAATCAGCCCCAGCATTTT. This sequence encodes CASSIIGTGDGNQPQHF. The chain links TRBV19 to TRBJ1-5, with TRBD1 matching over 10 bases. Germline V gene data show CDR1 as LNHDA and CDR2 as SQIVND (reference sequence). This CDR3 spans 17 amino acids. J was trimmed by 2 bases and V by 3 bases; bases with no gene match: 7. Full variable domain (remainder filled in from reference TRBV19 and TRBJ1-5): DGGITQSPKYLFRKEGQNVTLSCEQNLNHDAMYWYRQDPGQGLRLIYYSQIVNDFQKGDIAEGYSVSREKKESFPLTVTSAQKNPTAFYLCASSIIGTGDGNQPQHFGDGTRLSIL.